This T cell receptor (beta chain) derives from a study of cytomegalovirus exposure and HLA in healthy donors. The CDR3 is 15 amino acids. Germline V lookup: CDR1 MDHEN, CDR2 SYDVKM. The germline V and J ends were trimmed by 6 bases and 4 bases, with 13 bases remaining between them. Study conclusions and caveats: The CMV antigen specificity of a few CMV-associated chains was confirmed through in vitro analysis. Cytomegalovirus association was listed for about 180 TCR beta chains.

Clones were sequenced by immunoSEQ multiplex PCR, and TCRdb holds only the in-frame ones, with some missing. Here the sample spans fewer than 100,000 clones, approximately 91% being singletons. Comments on this clone: What it binds is unknown.

The sequence was collected from a man in his thirties or forties in good health and CMV-seronegative. The rearrangement joins TRBV28 to TRBJ2-6, with no clear D. Material for sequencing was PBMCs. DNA of the CDR3: TGTGCCAGCAGGGTAGCCCTTGACGGGGCCAACGTCCTGACTTTC. Protein: CASRVALDGANVLTF.